This TCR beta chain was obtained from a study of cytomegalovirus exposure and HLA in healthy donors (dated by TCRdb to about 2017). Concerning the study at large: An earlier analysis of approximately 590 of the donors reported about 250 Gb of sequence data and roughly 110 million unique TCR beta sequences from about 179 million T cells. An early release that covered 640 HLA-typed donors contained about 300 gigabases of sequencing data and about 84 million unique TCR sequences. Of the roughly 400 genotyped donors, about 84% fell in the genetic ancestry cluster associated with self-reported Caucasian donors. The study was designed to test whether signatures of past pathogen exposure could be identified by cataloging public T cell receptors. The study profiled the T cell repertoires of hundreds of subjects by immunosequencing and related them to cytomegalovirus serostatus. A separate validation cohort of about 110 different subjects was used in addition to the approximately 640-subject first cohort. To predict cytomegalovirus infection status, the study brought together high-throughput TCR immunosequencing, statistical association of individual TCRs with disease status, and machine learning. A later analysis re-examined previously published TCR beta repertoires from roughly 650 donors and added high-resolution HLA genotyping to investigate patterns of TCR occurrence. Rather than drawing on any new phenotypic data, the later analysis identified candidate immune exposures from TCR beta sequences and the way those sequences occurred across donors. An earlier analysis of about 620 of the donors applied high-throughput TCR beta sequencing to assess whether each TCR beta V gene segment acted as functional or pseudogenic. Donor age, sex, ethnicity and CMV serostatus were collected together with the repertoire data. In a later genetic analysis, genome-wide SNP genotypes for about 65% of the roughly 670 donors were used, and that subset was treated as a discovery cohort. Every repertoire in the discovery cohort had been generated on one and the same sequencing platform. Both class I and class II loci were covered by HLA typing, at four-digit resolution. The number of typed donors differed by locus: about 629-640 for A, B, C, DRB1 and DQB1; some 500 for DQA1; approximately 610 for DPA1; and some 430 for DPB1. Because of strong linkage in the cohort, roughly five DR-DQ haplotypes were treated as single units for association and clustering. Among 300 to 500 genotyped donors of the cohort, an average of about 240,000 unique TCR beta nucleotide sequences was sequenced per donor, of which approximately 19% were non-productive. What the work shows at the level of the full study, not this receptor alone: Immune exposure information for the cohort was limited to CMV serostatus. In a later analysis, several top co-occurrence clusters were reported to appear linked to parvovirus B19, influenza, CMV and Epstein-Barr virus. A further reported finding was that TCR beta sequences accurately predicted the HLA-A and HLA-B alleles for most subjects in the first cohort. At a false discovery rate of 0.05, a later analysis linked 16,951 TCR beta sequences to specific HLA alleles. In a later analysis, TCR association rates were found to vary across HLA loci, with the most associated TCRs seen for DRB1 alleles and the fewest for HLA-C alleles. An earlier analysis of approximately 570 of the donors showed that most TCR beta V segments appeared in productive rearrangements either about 90% or about 30% of the time, which broadly matched IMGT annotations. An association between a missense DCLRE1C variant and V-gene and J-gene trimming of TCR beta chains was found in a later genetic analysis and replicated in an independent cohort. In a later genetic analysis, fewer N-insertions in productive TCRs were reported among donors in an Asian-associated ancestry cluster than the approximately 670-donor mean. In a later analysis, most CMV-associated TCR beta chains were found to appear HLA-restricted, with HLA associations seemingly driven largely by CMV exposure. The study gave a list of more than 150 TCR beta chains associated with cytomegalovirus. In a later analysis, HLA-associated TCR beta chains showed more clonal expansion and lower generation probabilities than non-associated chains that were equally common. Because HLA typing was missing for some donors at each locus, association tests included only the typed subset. Across donors, most TCR sequences were observed very rarely, whereas some public TCRs were present in many individuals. A group of highly shared sequence variants was considered likely to be a technical artifact of the sequencing pipeline. When HLA alleles, especially DR and DQ, strongly co-occurred, attributing TCR associations to individual alleles was difficult. The classifier was reported to diagnose cytomegalovirus status with high specificity and sensitivity in both the original and validation cohorts. The authors suggested that the approach could potentially be extended to other disease states and immunological phenotypes. Because counts were too low, approximately 18 rarely observed V segments, including chromosome 9 orphons, were excluded from the earlier analysis of some 590 of the donors. Because the 87-base-pair reads could not distinguish some IMGT-functional V segments, including TRBV6-2 and TRBV6-3, those segments were excluded. Roughly uniform sequencing depth across donors was assumed in presence/absence analyses, although this assumption may not hold. A few of the identified cytomegalovirus-associated TCR beta chains were confirmed in vitro to be specific for cytomegalovirus antigens. Correlated functional status among segregating V segments might be attributable to linkage disequilibrium, but an unknown experimental factor could not be ruled out. In this cohort, only TCR beta chains were sequenced, and detectable features were limited by the absence of alpha or paired-chain data.

In total, roughly 670 healthy bone marrow donors made up the cohort. All cohort members were sampled while nominally healthy, although unrecorded immune exposures were likely present. The donor was CMV seronegative and belonged to the group of 352 seronegative cohort members. Each donor provided a peripheral blood sample, and peripheral blood mononuclear cells were used for TCR beta sequencing. Genomic DNA was extracted from the blood cell samples with the Qiagen DNeasy Blood Extraction Kit. Comment on this clone: The antigen it binds to is not known. One base away there is no much larger clone; base qualities are not given.

Library creation used the immunoSEQ multiplex PCR assay. The multiplex PCR relied on a mix of 60 forward primers for TCR Vbeta segments and 13 reverse primers for TCR Jbeta segments. The CDR3 region of rearranged TCR beta genes was amplified from genomic DNA by a multiplex PCR assay. The Illumina HiSeq System was used to sequence the amplified TCR beta libraries as 87-base-pair reads. The authors processed their data as follows. Across the 670 or so repertoires, a later analysis counted approximately 83 million unique TCR beta chains, approximately 10 million of which were shared by at least two donors. Raw reads were error-corrected and collapsed into unique sequences by a nearest-neighbor algorithm in which closely related sequences were merged to remove PCR and sequencing errors. To assign V, D and J gene segments, CDR3 sequences were aligned to IMGT reference sequences. For a sequence to be retained, at least a six-nucleotide match to both a V gene segment and a J gene segment was required. Rearrangements were classified as productive when the CDR3 lacked stop codons and remained in frame with V and J, and all other rearrangements were classified as non-productive. Following IMGT convention, CDR3 was defined as the stretch from the second conserved V-encoded cysteine up to the conserved J-encoded phenylalanine. Sequences without an unambiguous match to a single V gene segment were excluded from the earlier analysis of about 600 of the donors. In an earlier analysis of a few hundred of the donors, V segments were called functional above 56.7% productive rearrangements and were called segregating when the between-donor standard deviation exceeded 5%. To diagnose cytomegalovirus status from the catalog of TCR beta chain sequences, a statistical classification framework was built. In a later analysis, TCR nucleotide sequences were compared against IMGT/GENE-DB human TR gene sequences so that V and J genes could be assigned. In a later analysis, CDR3 sequences and most-parsimonious VDJ recombination scenarios were assigned using the TCRdist pipeline. In a later analysis, each TCR beta chain was defined by its CDR3 amino acid sequence together with its V-gene family, and reads without a unique V-gene family were excluded. As a way to deal with suspected cross-contamination and a sequencing artifact, a later analysis dropped nearly 600 nucleotide sequences that were highly shared and had low generation probability. For each public chain, a later analysis derived a clonal expansion index from normalized ranks of inferred template counts within each repertoire. Generation probabilities in a later analysis came from a VDJ recombination model fitted to out-of-frame rearrangements, and those results were checked against IGoR. In a later analysis, hypergeometric tests were used to score TCR-TCR, TCR-HLA and TCR-CMV co-occurrence, with a repertoire-size bias correction applied to TCR pairs. In a later analysis, false discovery rates were estimated by permuting HLA or CMV assignments 20 times. In a later analysis, co-occurring TCRs were grouped using DBSCAN, with TCRdist sequence similarity added in when clustering inside HLA-allele-positive subsets. Repertoires with fewer than 30,000 or more than 120,000 public chains, plus five repertoires with anomalous nucleotide sharing, were excluded from co-occurrence clustering. The table was pulled from immuneACCESS by TCRdb, which kept in-frame rearrangements only. Such tables lose some clones; where checked, under half of the loss comes from unresolved V genes, and the rest has no known cause. V and J calls and clone size follow that table, whereas D and trimming were derived from the DNA. The sample table records about 120,000 clones; 81% of these occur just once. In total, the top ten clones hold roughly 3.9% of the sample.

CDR1 and CDR2 were assigned from the germline V gene (reference sequence) as LNHDA and SQIVND. V has 3 bases trimmed and J has 1 base trimmed; junction bases matching no gene number 4. Inclusive of the bounding cysteine and phenylalanine, the CDR3 is 15 residues long. Only the CDR3 DNA stays, 45 bases, in frame from base 1. This receptor chain uses TRBV19 and TRBJ1-1, with 8 junctional bases fitting TRBD1. The sequenced sample consisted of PBMCs. The sequence was collected from a woman between 25 and 40 years old in good health and CMV-seronegative. The nucleotides read TGTGCCAGTAGTATTTGGGGGACAGGGAACACTGAAGCTTTCTTT. This translates into CASSIWGTGNTEAFF.